This T cell receptor beta chain came from a study of OX40 agonist ivuxolimab in advanced cancers. This table comes from immunoSEQ multiplex PCR, and its TCRdb copy is limited to in-frame clones, with some not included. The sample lists about 77,000 clones, around 91% occurring once. Study results and limitations: Among T cells, CD8+ cells averaged more expanded clones than CD4+ cells.

As for this clone: Its specificity is not known.

This CDR3 contains 14 residues. The V gene's germline CDR1 is SGHTA and CDR2 FQGNSA. The V segment lost 3 bases and the J segment 3 bases; nucleotides outside the gene matches: 4. V gene TRBV7-2 combines with J gene TRBJ1-1, with 7 bases identical to TRBD1. The clonotype was recovered from an adult with an advanced solid tumor such as melanoma, head and neck, liver or kidney cancer. Sequencing used CD4+ or CD8+ T cells sorted from blood, obtained in a trial of the OX40 agonist ivuxolimab. CDR3 loop: CASSFTGADTEAFF. The CDR3 nucleotides are TGTGCCAGCAGCTTTACAGGGGCAGACACTGAAGCTTTCTTT.